This passage covers 14 T cell receptor beta chains from one sample sequenced in a study of T cell responses to AZD1222 COVID-19 vaccine. Generated by immunoSEQ multiplex PCR, the TCRdb table keeps only in-frame clones and is missing some. The sample shows some 170,000 clones, over 85% of them seen only once. Here the sequenced sample was peripheral blood, taken on day 0 of AZD1222 vaccination. The origin of the receptors is an adult in good health.

This clone was recorded once. The chain couples TRBV5-1 to TRBJ2-4; D is undetermined. Trimming left V 3 bases short and J 1 base short, with 11 bases between. The length of the CDR3 is 15 residues. From germline, CDR1 is SGHRS and CDR2 YFSETQ. Here the CDR3 DNA reads TGCGCCAGCAGCTCTATGGGGATGGCCAAAAACATTCAGTACTTC. It codes for CASSSMGMAKNIQYF.

This clone was seen only a few times. J is TRBJ2-7 and V is TRBV2, with a tentative D call TRBD2 (6 bases). V lost 6 bases to trimming and J lost 2 bases, with 14 bases between them. CDR1 and CDR2 from the germline V gene are SNHLY and FYNNEI. The CDR3 has 14 amino acids. The DNA of the CDR3 is TGTGCCAGCAGCCTGGGGAGGTCTACCTACGAGCAGTACTTC. This gives the protein CASSLGRSTYEQYF.

The chain carries TRBV5-6 and TRBJ1-5; a weak D match, TRBD1 (6 bases). Germline CDR1 and CDR2: SGHDT and YYEEEE. This CDR3 is 18 amino acids long. Trimming cost V 0 bases and J 2 bases, with 18 bases left between them. Here the CDR3 DNA reads TGTGCCAGCAGCTTGGGATTGACGGGGGGCCCCGGCAATCAGCCCCAGCATTTT. As protein: CASSLGLTGGPGNQPQHF.

This chain joins TRBV6-5 and TRBJ2-3; TRBD2 agrees at 7 bases. Germline trimming cut 7 bases from V and 5 bases from J; bases unmatched to any gene: 12. The CDR3 spans 15 residues. The germline gives CDR1 MNHEY, CDR2 SVGAGI. The CDR3 DNA is TGTGCCAGCACCGGGACTACAGTAAGGGGAGATACGCAGTATTTT. Translating gives CASTGTTVRGDTQYF.

The genes are TRBV15 and TRBJ1-2; D remains ambiguous. This CDR3 region has 13 residues. Germline V CDR1 and CDR2: LNHNV, YYDKDF (reference sequence). V was pared by 5 bases and J by 3 bases, with 10 bases between. CDR3 DNA sequence: TGTGCCACCAGCGTGGACTCCTACTATGGCTACACCTTC. This gives the protein CATSVDSYYGYTF.

J is TRBJ1-2 and V is TRBV6-7; D may be TRBD1 (5 bases). TRBV6-7 is placed among ORFs of uncertain function. The ends were cut back, 0 bases at V and 3 bases at J, with 8 bases in the middle. The CDR3 consists of 14 residues. CDR3: CASSYSRDDYGYTF. The CDR3 DNA follows: TGTGCCAGCAGTTACTCGCGGGACGACTATGGCTACACCTTC.

The genes are TRBV11-2 and TRBJ2-5, with D possibly being TRBD2 (6 bases). Trimming pared 7 bases from V and 4 bases from J, leaving 16 bases between. Germline V CDR1 and CDR2: SGHAT, FQNNGV. CDR3 length: 14 amino acids. The CDR3 is CASTQAGLGETQYF. In nucleotides, the CDR3 is TGTGCCAGCACCCAGGCGGGATTGGGAGAGACCCAGTACTTC.

The sample holds one count of this clone. The chain couples TRBV5-1 to TRBJ1-1; 7 bases line up with TRBD1. With 4 bases clipped from V and 4 bases from J, the junction kept 10 bases outside the gene matches. The germline CDR1 and CDR2 sequences are SGHRS and YFSETQ. There are 15 residues in the CDR3. CDR3 sequence reads: CASSPNPGGSTEAFF. The CDR3 coding sequence is TGCGCCAGCAGCCCTAACCCAGGGGGAAGCACTGAAGCTTTCTTT.

This rearrangement joins TRBV27 to TRBJ1-2; no clear D. V was pared by 5 bases and J by 5 bases, with 21 bases between. CDR1 and CDR2 from the germline V gene are MNHEY and SMNVEV (reference sequence). This CDR3 is built from 16 residues. The DNA for the CDR3 is TGTGCCAGCAGTCCCAGTGGGCCAAGAAGTCTTTATGGCTACACCTTC. Amino acids: CASSPSGPRSLYGYTF.

The rearrangement joins TRBV28 to TRBJ1-5; TRBD1 is a possible D gene (5 bases). CDR1 is MDHEN, CDR2 SYDVKM, per germline. Trimming removed 8 bases from V and 0 bases from J, with 29 bases in between. CDR3 length: 20 amino acids. The CDR3 bases are TGTGCCAGCCACCCCGTCTGGTTGGGCGAACGGGGCCATAGCAATCAGCCCCAGCATTTT. Residues: CASHPVWLGERGHSNQPQHF.

The chain combines TRBV7-2 with TRBJ1-5; possible D gene TRBD1, 5 bases. V dropped 6 bases and J dropped 0 bases, with 12 bases sitting between them. Germline CDR1 SGHTA, CDR2 FQGNSA. The CDR3 length is 15 residues. The CDR3 DNA reads as TGTGCCAGCAGGACGGGACGGAATAGCAATCAGCCCCAGCATTTT. Its translation: CASRTGRNSNQPQHF. Based on the CDR3 plus reference TRBV7-2 and TRBJ1-5, the full variable domain is GAGVSQSPSNKVTEKGKDVELRCDPISGHTALYWYRQSLGQGLEFLIYFQGNSAPDKSGLPSDRFSAERTGGSVSTLTIQRTQQEDSAVYLCASRTGRNSNQPQHFGDGTRLSIL.

The CDR3 sequence: CASSLVGPEGEQFF. The CDR3 DNA is TGTGCCAGCAGCTTGGTGGGACCCGAGGGGGAGCAGTTCTTC. The gene calls are TRBV5-8 and TRBJ2-1, with D perhaps given as TRBD1 or TRBD2 (5 bases each). Germline V gene data show CDR1 as SGHTS and CDR2 as YDEGEE. Trimming took off 0 bases at V and 10 bases at J, with 14 bases between the two ends. This CDR3 is 14 amino acids long. Full variable domain (outside the CDR3, taken from reference TRBV5-8 and TRBJ2-1): EAGVTQSPTHLIKTRGQQATLRCSPISGHTSVYWYQQALGLGLQFLLWYDEGEERNRGNFPPRFSGRQFPNYSSELNVNALELEDSALYLCASSLVGPEGEQFFGPGTRLTVL.

CDR3 DNA: TGTGCCAGCAGTTTTCGGGAGACCCAGTACTTC. As protein: CASSFRETQYF. V gene TRBV6-5 combines with J gene TRBJ2-5; D unclear. Germline assignment: CDR1 MNHEY and CDR2 SVGAGI. CDR3 length: 11 amino acids. Between the trimmed V and J ends, which lost 4 bases and 5 bases, there was a span of 5 bases.

The chain joins TRBV30 to TRBJ1-2; TRBD1 agrees at 9 bases. The CDR3 consists of 14 residues. V shed 5 bases and J 6 bases; nucleotides not matched to a gene: 10. Per germline, CDR1 GTSNPN and CDR2 SVGIG (reference sequence). The CDR3 reads CAWSLQGAWNGYTF. CDR3 DNA: TGTGCCTGGTCCCTACAGGGGGCTTGGAATGGCTACACCTTC.